The 30 T cell receptor beta chains given below trace back to one sample, sequenced in a study of shared clonotypes between healthy human individuals. In the naive CD8 group, cells lacked CD45RO and were positively selected for CCR7, so terminally differentiated effector memory CD45RA+ cells were left out. Assay: immunoSEQ multiplex PCR; the TCRdb copy retains only in-frame clones and omits some. The sample carries around 2,000,000 clones, about 92% recorded once. Sequencing used naive CD8+ T cells from PBMCs. Every receptor here comes from a man between 18 and 35 years old in good health. Some clones in this sample may be carry-over from other donors' samples.

V usage is TRBV18 and J usage is TRBJ1-1; a weak D match, TRBD1 (5 bases). V lost 3 bases, J lost 0 bases, and 11 bases lay in between. The CDR3 has 15 amino acids. Germline V CDR1 and CDR2: KGHSH, LQKENI. CDR3 DNA sequence: TGTGCCAGCTCACCCGGCCGGGGCCTGAACACTGAAGCTTTCTTT. Amino acid sequence: CASSPGRGLNTEAFF.

The V and J genes are TRBV19 and TRBJ2-1; 12 nucleotides align to TRBD1. V gave up 4 bases and J gave up 10 bases; unmatched junction bases: 11. Germline CDR1 reads LNHDA; CDR2 reads SQIVND (reference sequence). The CDR3 spans 16 residues. The CDR3 is CASSTPRDRGRGEQFF. Written as DNA, the CDR3 is TGTGCCAGTAGTACCCCTCGGGACAGGGGGCGCGGGGAGCAGTTCTTC.

Worth noting for this clone: The same CDR3 arises from other DNA sequences in this sample as well. The V call is TRBV27, the J call TRBJ2-1; tentative D call: TRBD2 (6 bases). Germline CDR1 is MNHEY and CDR2 is SMNVEV (reference sequence). The CDR3 loop spans 11 amino acids. V lost 10 bases and J lost 7, with 11 bases in between. The DNA for the CDR3 is TGTGCCACCAGCCGGGGGAATGAGCAGTTCTTC. Translation gives CATSRGNEQFF.

J is TRBJ2-7 and V is TRBV19; D uncertain. This CDR3 is built from 12 residues. The germline V gene has CDR1 LNHDA and CDR2 SQIVND (reference sequence). V lost 3 bases, J lost 6 bases, and 9 bases lay in between. CDR3 DNA sequence: TGTGCCAGTAGTATTCGGGTGGGCGAGCAGTACTTC. Its translation: CASSIRVGEQYF.

The chain couples TRBV25-1 to TRBJ1-1, with 10 positions matching TRBD1. Germline lookup yields CDR1 MGHDK and CDR2 SYGVNS. The CDR3 extends over 16 amino acids. V gave up 2 bases and J gave up 0 bases; unmatched junction bases: 3. CDR3 coding DNA: TGTGCCAGCAGTGAAGTGACAGGGGGCATGAACACTGAAGCTTTCTTT. It codes for CASSEVTGGMNTEAFF.

The rearrangement joins TRBV7-2 to TRBJ2-7; the D gene is possibly TRBD1 (5 bases). CDR1 and CDR2 from the germline V gene are SGHTA and FQGNSA. V was shortened by 7 bases and J by 2 bases, with 18 bases between the two germline ends. The CDR3 has 15 amino acids. The CDR3 nucleotides read TGTGCCAGCAATGGGCGGCAGGGTAGGACCTACGAGCAGTACTTC. Its translation is CASNGRQGRTYEQYF.

V gene TRBV9 combines with J gene TRBJ1-1; no clear D gene. Germline V gene lookup returns CDR1 SGDLS and CDR2 YYNGEE. This CDR3 contains 13 residues. The V gene lost 3 bases and the J gene lost 4 bases, with 10 bases spanning the gap. The DNA for the CDR3 is TGTGCCAGCAGCGCAACATCTTTCACTGAAGCTTTCTTT. As protein: CASSATSFTEAFF.

Notes on this clone: Other DNA sequences in this specimen translate into the identical CDR3. The V call is TRBV19, the J call TRBJ1-1, with unresolved D. From germline, CDR1 is LNHDA and CDR2 SQIVND (reference sequence). V dropped 3 bases and J dropped 7 bases, with 6 bases sitting between them. CDR3 length: 11 amino acids. For the CDR3, the DNA is TGTGCCAGTAGTATCGGCCGTGAAGCTTTCTTT. It specifies CASSIGREAFF. The full variable domain, its missing parts supplied by reference TRBV19 and TRBJ1-1, is DGGITQSPKYLFRKEGQNVTLSCEQNLNHDAMYWYRQDPGQGLRLIYYSQIVNDFQKGDIAEGYSVSREKKESFPLTVTSAQKNPTAFYLCASSIGREAFFGQGTRLTVV.

In this sample, this clone turned up a few times. In DNA form, the CDR3 reads TGTGCCAGCAGTCCACTAGGGTGGGGCACTGAAGCTTTCTTT. Translated: CASSPLGWGTEAFF. The gene calls are TRBV27 and TRBJ1-1; D is ambiguous. V was shortened by 5 bases and J by 4 bases, with 14 bases between the two germline ends. This CDR3 is built from 14 residues. Germline assignment: CDR1 MNHEY and CDR2 SMNVEV (reference sequence).

The V call is TRBV7-9, the J call TRBJ1-2; D may be TRBD1 (6 bases). The CDR3 consists of 16 residues. Germline values: CDR1 SEHNR, CDR2 FQNEAQ (reference sequence). Trimming took 5 bases from V and 10 from J, leaving 26 bases between them. The CDR3 DNA reads as TGTGCCAGCAGCCACCGGAGGGGGGGGAAAACCCACGACTACACCTTC. Its protein is CASSHRRGGKTHDYTF. Full variable domain (rest looked up from reference TRBV7-9 and TRBJ1-2): DTGVSQNPRHKITKRGQNVTFRCDPISEHNRLYWYRQTLGQGPEFLTYFQNEAQLEKSRLLSDRFSAERPKGSFSTLEIQRTEQGDSAMYLCASSHRRGGKTHDYTFGSGTRLTVV.

The gene calls are TRBV2 and TRBJ1-2; D remains ambiguous. The CDR3 is made up of 14 amino acids. Deletions cut 1 base from V and 8 bases from J, with 14 bases between. CDR1 and CDR2 from the germline V gene are SNHLY and FYNNEI. In nucleotides, the CDR3 is TGTGCCAGCAGTGAAGACGAGAGCTTCGACGGCTACACCTTC. Its protein is CASSEDESFDGYTF.

This chain connects TRBV11-3 to TRBJ2-3; D is uncertain. The germline gives CDR1 SGHNT, CDR2 YENEEA. The CDR3 extends over 14 amino acids. The V gene lost 5 bases and the J gene lost 4 bases, with 13 bases spanning the gap. The CDR3 loop is CASSERSGADTQYF. The CDR3 bases are TGTGCCAGCAGCGAGAGGTCTGGGGCAGATACGCAGTATTTT.

The J gene is TRBJ1-5, the V gene TRBV28; D gene unclear. V gave up 2 bases and J gave up 4 bases, with 6 bases separating them. This CDR3 comprises 13 residues. The germline V gene encodes CDR1 MDHEN and CDR2 SYDVKM. The CDR3 DNA reads TGTGCCAGCAGTTTACGGACGAATCAGCCCCAGCATTTT. This codes for CASSLRTNQPQHF.

The rearrangement links TRBV7-9 to TRBJ1-1, with D maybe TRBD1 (6 bases). Germline CDR1 reads SEHNR; CDR2 reads FQNEAQ (reference sequence). This CDR3 spans 14 amino acids. V was pared by 5 bases and J by 4 bases, with 14 bases between. The CDR3 spells CASSPSTRGTEAFF. Here the CDR3 DNA reads TGTGCCAGCAGCCCCAGTACCAGGGGCACTGAAGCTTTCTTT.

This clone was seen once. The CDR3 region has the DNA TGTGCCAGTAGTACGGACCTCCGGGTTCTTTCTGGAAACACCATATATTTT. Protein: CASSTDLRVLSGNTIYF. The chain combines TRBV19 with TRBJ1-3; no reliable D call. The CDR3 consists of 17 residues. Per the germline V gene, CDR1 is LNHDA and CDR2 is SQIVND (reference sequence). With 4 bases removed from V and 1 base from J, the gap between germline ends came to 17 bases.

The chain is built from TRBV5-4 and TRBJ2-7; TRBD1 agrees at 8 bases. CDR1 and CDR2 from the germline V gene are SGHNT and YYREEE (reference sequence). Trimming took 0 bases from V and 5 from J; bases not matched to a gene: 7. The CDR3 contains 15 residues. The CDR3 DNA follows: TGTGCCAGCAGCTTGGGAACAGGGGGTTATAACGAGCAGTACTTC. This codes for CASSLGTGGYNEQYF.

This clone was counted once. The chain has TRBV28 and TRBJ2-7, with 9 bases identical to TRBD2. V lost 2 bases and J lost 4; bases outside the gene matches: 9. Germline CDR1 reads MDHEN; CDR2 reads SYDVKM. CDR3 length: 16 residues. CDR3 in DNA: TGTGCCAGCAGTTTAGCGGGAGGGGGCCCAGGGTACGAGCAGTACTTC. Protein sequence: CASSLAGGGPGYEQYF.

V usage is TRBV18 and J usage is TRBJ2-2, with D unclear. The CDR3 runs 13 residues. Germline CDR1 reads KGHSH; CDR2 reads LQKENI. V lost 3 bases, J lost 6 bases, and 8 bases lay in between. The DNA of the CDR3 is TGTGCCAGCTCACCCGCCTGGGCCGGGGAGCTGTTTTTT. This encodes CASSPAWAGELFF.

The chain couples TRBV27 to TRBJ2-3, with a weak D call TRBD2 (5 bases). CDR3 length: 14 residues. V lost 5 bases, J lost 1 base, and 10 bases lay in between. CDR1 MNHEY and CDR2 SMNVEV come from the germline V gene (reference sequence). CDR3 sequence (DNA): TGTGCCAGCAGTCAACTAGTGGGCACAGATACGCAGTATTTT. Residues: CASSQLVGTDTQYF.

This clone was detected only a few times. The V call is TRBV6-5, the J call TRBJ2-2; 11 positions match TRBD1. From germline, CDR1 is MNHEY and CDR2 SVGAGI. The junction had 7 bases not matched to a gene; V was cut back by 6 bases and J by 7 bases. This CDR3 comprises 15 residues. The chain's CDR3 is CASRTRDRGVGELFF. The DNA for the CDR3 is TGTGCCAGCAGAACCCGGGACAGGGGGGTCGGGGAGCTGTTTTTT.

This clone was observed a handful of times. V gene TRBV6-5 combines with J gene TRBJ1-3; weak D call: TRBD1 (6 bases). Trimming removed 0 bases at V and 2 bases at J, with 8 bases between. Germline loops: CDR1 MNHEY, CDR2 SVGAGI. CDR3 length: 15 residues. CDR3 DNA: TGTGCCAGCAGTTACTCGAGGACAGCTGGAAACACCATATATTTT. Translation gives CASSYSRTAGNTIYF.

J is TRBJ1-1 and V is TRBV6-1; maybe TRBD1 (5 bases). Trimming removed 2 bases from V and 0 bases from J, with 25 bases in between. The length of the CDR3 is 20 residues. CDR1 MNHNS and CDR2 SASEGT come from the germline V gene. Here the CDR3 DNA reads TGTGCCAGCAGTGAACGAGGAAAGGGACTGCGAGACAGTGTGAACACTGAAGCTTTCTTT. It specifies CASSERGKGLRDSVNTEAFF.

This rearrangement joins TRBV11-3 to TRBJ2-5; 7 bases are a match to TRBD2. The germline V gene encodes CDR1 SGHNT and CDR2 YENEEA. Germline trimming cut 5 bases from V and 1 base from J; bases unmatched to any gene: 7. The CDR3 length is 15 residues. CDR3 bases: TGTGCCAGCAGCCCCGCGCCGGGGGGCCAAGAGACCCAGTACTTC. Its translation: CASSPAPGGQETQYF. Filled out from reference TRBV11-3 and TRBJ2-5, the complete variable domain reads EAGVVQSPRYKIIEKKQPVAFWCNPISGHNTLYWYLQNLGQGPELLIRYENEEAVDDSQLPKDRFSAERLKGVDSTLKIQPAELGDSAVYLCASSPAPGGQETQYFGPGTRLLVL.

The CDR3 sequence: CASRRQGPSEDTQYF. CDR3 bases: TGTGCCAGCAGGAGACAGGGCCCTTCAGAGGATACGCAGTATTTT. The V and J genes are TRBV27 and TRBJ2-3; 7 nucleotides line up with TRBD1. CDR3 length equals 15 residues. The germline V gene has CDR1 MNHEY and CDR2 SMNVEV (reference sequence). V dropped 6 bases and J dropped 6; count of bases not matched to a gene: 12.

This chain joins TRBV9 and TRBJ2-5; a possible D gene is TRBD1 (5 bases). V was clipped by 3 bases and J by 1 base, with 10 bases between them. Germline CDR1 reads SGDLS; CDR2 reads YYNGEE. The CDR3 is made up of 14 amino acids. The CDR3: CASSAGHFQETQYF. The CDR3 bases are TGTGCCAGCAGCGCCGGACATTTCCAAGAGACCCAGTACTTC.

This rearrangement joins TRBV5-6 to TRBJ2-7; TRBD2 agrees at 10 bases. There are 15 residues in the CDR3. The trim removed 0 bases at V and 5 bases at J, leaving 5 bases unmatched. Germline CDR1 is SGHDT and CDR2 is YYEEEE. In DNA, the CDR3 is TGTGCCAGCAGCTTGGGTCCTAGCGGGAGAAACGAGCAGTACTTC. Its translation: CASSLGPSGRNEQYF.

Only one count was recorded for this clone. The J gene is TRBJ1-4, the V gene TRBV7-2; D perhaps matches TRBD1 (5 bases). The CDR3 spans 14 residues. Germline V gives CDR1 SGHTA, CDR2 FQGNSA. V was clipped by 2 bases and J by 7 bases, with 11 bases between them. The CDR3 DNA follows: TGTGCCAGCAGCTTACAGGGTTGGAGTGAAAAACTGTTTTTT. Its protein product is CASSLQGWSEKLFF.

This sequence joins TRBV7-9 and TRBJ1-4; tentative D call: TRBD1 (6 bases). V gave up 1 base and J gave up 4 bases, with 10 bases separating them. CDR1 and CDR2 from the germline V gene are SEHNR and FQNEAQ (reference sequence). The CDR3 consists of 15 residues. The CDR3 bases are TGTGCCAGCAGCTTAGTGAAAGGGGGTAATGAAAAACTGTTTTTT. Its protein product is CASSLVKGGNEKLFF.

There are a few counts of this clone. The chain uses TRBV19 and TRBJ1-1, with D tentatively TRBD1 (5 bases). Germline V gene sequence: CDR1 LNHDA, CDR2 SQIVND (reference sequence). V shed 8 bases and J shed 5 bases, with 15 bases lying between them. This CDR3 is 13 amino acids long. DNA of the CDR3: TGTGCCAGTCTTGGGACCCTAGTAACTGAAGCTTTCTTT. It yields the protein CASLGTLVTEAFF.

The V and J genes are TRBV9 and TRBJ1-4, with D maybe TRBD1 (5 bases). This CDR3 is built from 14 residues. CDR1 and CDR2 from the germline V gene are SGDLS and YYNGEE. V shed 4 bases and J shed 7 bases, with 14 bases lying between them. The CDR3 reads CASSPDPGVEKLFF. The CDR3 DNA reads TGTGCCAGCAGCCCGGATCCGGGGGTTGAAAAACTGTTTTTT.